Below, 25 T cell receptor beta chains from the same sample are listed, as sequenced in a study of cytomegalovirus exposure and HLA in healthy donors. PCR was performed using 60 Vbeta and 13 Jbeta primers. Using immunoSEQ multiplex PCR, the repertoire was profiled, and TCRdb retains in-frame clones only, with some absent. The profile shows roughly 140,000 clones, 60% to 80% of them singletons. The sample taken for sequencing was PBMCs. These receptors originate from a male donor in good health and CMV-seronegative.

This clone showed up just a few times. This sequence joins TRBV7-2 and TRBJ2-3; D not resolved. Germline loops: CDR1 SGHTA, CDR2 FQGNSA. Trimming took 5 bases from V and 3 from J, leaving 15 bases between them. This CDR3 comprises 15 residues. CDR3 loop: CASSLRPGGTDTQYF. The DNA for the CDR3 is TGTGCCAGCAGCCTTCGCCCTGGCGGAACAGATACGCAGTATTTT.

The chain couples TRBV6-6 to TRBJ2-5; the match to TRBD1 covers 8 bases. V lost 6 bases, J lost 5 bases, and 11 bases stayed unmatched. This CDR3 contains 15 residues. CDR1 MNHNY and CDR2 SVGAGI come from the germline V gene (reference sequence). The CDR3 protein is CASRPGQADVETQYF. The CDR3 region has the DNA TGTGCCAGCAGGCCGGGACAGGCCGACGTCGAGACCCAGTACTTC.

CDR3 amino acids: CASSPTGLGYEQYF. The DNA for the CDR3 is TGTGCCAGCAGTCCGACAGGATTGGGTTACGAGCAGTACTTC. This chain connects TRBV27 to TRBJ2-7; D may be TRBD1 (6 bases). CDR1 and CDR2 from the germline V gene are MNHEY and SMNVEV (reference sequence). This CDR3 is 14 amino acids long. V dropped 5 bases and J dropped 4 bases, with 15 bases sitting between them.

The chain is built from TRBV15 and TRBJ2-7; D is possibly TRBD2 (6 bases). The V end was cut by 5 bases, the J end by 6 bases, with 23 bases between. CDR3 length: 16 amino acids. Germline CDR1 LNHNV, CDR2 YYDKDF (reference sequence). CDR3 loop: CATSQKGRDSWGEQYF. In nucleotides, the CDR3 is TGTGCCACCAGCCAAAAGGGGCGGGACTCCTGGGGCGAGCAGTACTTC.

This chain connects TRBV29-1 to TRBJ2-1, with 7 bases lining up with TRBD2. Losses at the gene ends were 1 base for V and 0 bases for J; bases not matched to a gene: 12. Germline CDR1 and CDR2: SQVTM and ANQGSEA. The CDR3 has 18 amino acids. For the CDR3, the DNA is TGCAGCGTTGAAGCTCCCTGGGAGGGGATCAGCTCCTACAATGAGCAGTTCTTC. Residues: CSVEAPWEGISSYNEQFF.

This rearrangement joins TRBV6-5 to TRBJ2-3; D ambiguous. The CDR3 consists of 14 residues. Germline assignment: CDR1 MNHEY and CDR2 SVGAGI. With 2 bases removed from V and 4 bases from J, the gap between germline ends came to 10 bases. The CDR3 reads CASSYLPEADTQYF. CDR3 DNA sequence: TGTGCCAGCAGTTACCTTCCTGAGGCAGATACGCAGTATTTT.

The gene calls are TRBV11-3 and TRBJ2-1, with TRBD2 identical over 9 bases. V gave up 2 bases and J gave up 9 bases; unmatched junction bases: 8. The CDR3 runs to 15 residues. Germline CDR1 SGHNT, CDR2 YENEEA. CDR3 residues: CASSLRREGQGEQFF. The CDR3 DNA follows: TGTGCCAGCAGCTTAAGGCGGGAGGGCCAAGGTGAGCAGTTCTTC.

V is TRBV10-3 and J is TRBJ1-2; D is possibly TRBD1 (5 bases). Trimming shortened V by 6 bases and J by 1 base, and 12 bases separated the two germline ends. Germline CDR1 reads ENHRY; CDR2 reads SYGVKD. This CDR3 is 14 amino acids long. CDR3 in amino acids: CAIRRGADNYGYTF. CDR3 sequence (DNA): TGTGCCATCAGGCGTGGGGCAGATAACTATGGCTACACCTTC.

The chain couples TRBV19 to TRBJ1-2; TRBD1 is a possible D gene (6 bases). CDR3 length equals 14 residues. Germline CDR1 reads LNHDA; CDR2 reads SQIVND (reference sequence). Trimming took off 6 bases at V and 4 bases at J, with 15 bases between the two ends. The CDR3 sequence is CASSEQTGSYGYTF. CDR3 coding DNA: TGTGCCAGTAGCGAACAGACAGGATCCTATGGCTACACCTTC.

The rearrangement links TRBV2 to TRBJ2-7; D might be TRBD1 (5 bases). With 8 bases removed from V and 5 bases from J, the gap between germline ends came to 22 bases. This CDR3 is 15 amino acids long. CDR1 and CDR2 from the germline V gene are SNHLY and FYNNEI. The CDR3 bases are TGTGCCAGCCCGGTAGGGGTGGATGGGTTGCACGAGCAGTACTTC. Translated: CASPVGVDGLHEQYF.

V and J are TRBV5-4 and TRBJ1-2; the D gene is possibly TRBD1 (6 bases). V was clipped by 4 bases and J by 6 bases, with 16 bases between them. The CDR3 consists of 14 residues. Per germline, CDR1 SGHNT and CDR2 YYREEE (reference sequence). Here the CDR3 DNA reads TGTGCCAGCAGCCCCGTGGGCAGGGGAGATGGCTACACCTTC. Translated, it gives CASSPVGRGDGYTF. Combining the CDR3 with reference TRBV5-4 and TRBJ1-2 gives the whole variable domain ETGVTQSPTHLIKTRGQQVTLRCSSQSGHNTVSWYQQALGQGPQFIFQYYREEENGRGNFPPRFSGLQFPNYSSELNVNALELDDSALYLCASSPVGRGDGYTFGSGTRLTVV.

Here the CDR3 DNA reads TGCAGCGTTGGGACTACCGGGGAGCTGTTTTTT. Translating gives CSVGTTGELFF. The rearrangement joins TRBV29-1 to TRBJ2-2, with D maybe TRBD2 (5 bases). The CDR3 consists of 11 residues. V lost 4 bases and J 5 bases, leaving 5 bases between the germline ends. CDR1 and CDR2 (germline): SQVTM, ANQGSEA.

The chain has TRBV6-5 and TRBJ1-5, with D perhaps TRBD1 (5 bases). V lost 6 bases and J 7 bases, leaving 19 bases between the germline ends. The germline gives CDR1 MNHEY, CDR2 SVGAGI. The CDR3 is 15 residues long. CDR3 in DNA: TGTGCCAGCAGCTCCAGCATCTGGGGCCGGCAGCCCCAGCATTTT. Residues: CASSSSIWGRQPQHF.

The CDR3 bases are TGTGCCAGCACAGACCCGGGACAGGGGGCGTCAGATACGCAGTATTTT. Translating gives CASTDPGQGASDTQYF. This sequence joins TRBV7-2 and TRBJ2-3; 12 positions agree with TRBD1. V gave up 7 bases and J gave up 4 bases; unmatched junction bases: 9. Germline CDR1 and CDR2: SGHTA and FQGNSA. This CDR3 comprises 16 residues. Together with reference TRBV7-2 and TRBJ2-3, the CDR3 gives the full variable domain: GAGVSQSPSNKVTEKGKDVELRCDPISGHTALYWYRQSLGQGLEFLIYFQGNSAPDKSGLPSDRFSAERTGGSVSTLTIQRTQQEDSAVYLCASTDPGQGASDTQYFGPGTRLTVL.

This clone has more than one count but fewer than ten. The genes are TRBV5-8 and TRBJ1-5; possible D gene TRBD1, 5 bases. This CDR3 spans 15 amino acids. Germline CDR1 and CDR2: SGHTS and YDEGEE. With 4 bases removed from V and 0 bases from J, the gap between germline ends came to 11 bases. The CDR3 loop reads CASSLGQHSNQPQHF. In DNA form, the CDR3 reads TGTGCCAGCAGCCTTGGACAACATAGCAATCAGCCCCAGCATTTT.

V gene TRBV18 combines with J gene TRBJ1-2, with no clear D. This CDR3 is 14 amino acids long. Deletions cut 1 base from V and 7 bases from J, with 13 bases between. From germline, CDR1 is KGHSH and CDR2 LQKENI. The DNA of the CDR3 is TGTGCCAGCTCACCACTGGACCCTCGGGGTGGCTACACCTTC. Translating it yields CASSPLDPRGGYTF.

The CDR3 DNA follows: TGTGCCAGCAGCCCCAGCGGAGGCAACGAGCAGTACTTC. It encodes CASSPSGGNEQYF. V is TRBV7-9 and J is TRBJ2-7; a weak D match, TRBD2 (5 bases). The CDR3 totals 13 residues. Germline CDR1 is SEHNR and CDR2 is FQNEAQ (reference sequence). Trimming pared 5 bases from V and 5 bases from J, leaving 13 bases between.

CDR3 bases: TGTGCCAGCAGCTTGGGACAGGGTTACTACGAGCAGTACTTC. Residues: CASSLGQGYYEQYF. This chain links TRBV5-6 with TRBJ2-7; 7 bases line up with TRBD1. V lost 0 bases and J lost 3; bases outside the gene matches: 3. Germline assignment: CDR1 SGHDT and CDR2 YYEEEE. This CDR3 has 14 amino acids. The variable domain in full, with the rest retrieved from reference TRBV5-6 and TRBJ2-7, is DAGVTQSPTHLIKTRGQQVTLRCSPKSGHDTVSWYQQALGQGPQFIFQYYEEEERQRGNFPDRFSGHQFPNYSSELNVNALLLGDSALYLCASSLGQGYYEQYFGPGTRLTVT.

This chain links TRBV5-6 with TRBJ2-2; 8 bases are shared with TRBD1. V shed 4 bases, J shed 1 base, and the junction held 3 bases outside the gene matches. CDR1 is SGHDT, CDR2 YYEEEE, per germline. The CDR3 is made up of 15 amino acids. CDR3 DNA sequence: TGTGCCAGCAGCCGCGGGACAGGGAACACCGGGGAGCTGTTTTTT. Translated: CASSRGTGNTGELFF.

This clone was seen more than once but under ten times. The rearrangement uses TRBV30 and TRBJ1-6; 10 bases line up with TRBD1. Per germline, CDR1 GTSNPN and CDR2 SVGIG (reference sequence). The CDR3 contains 14 residues. J gave up 10 bases and V 4 bases, and 7 bases lay outside the gene matches. Written as DNA, the CDR3 is TGTGCCTGGACCCTGGGACAGGGGCGGTCACCCCTCCACTTT. Protein: CAWTLGQGRSPLHF.

The chain has TRBV12-5 and TRBJ1-2; a weak D match, TRBD1 (5 bases). In germline, CDR1 is LGHNT, CDR2 FRNRAP. Trimming stripped 3 bases from V and 4 bases from J, with 15 bases between. This CDR3 has 15 amino acids. The DNA of the CDR3 is TGTGCTAGTGGTTTCTATCCCCCCCAGGGCTATGGCTACACCTTC. The encoded protein is CASGFYPPQGYGYTF.

J is TRBJ1-1 and V is TRBV6-5, with a tentative D call TRBD1 (5 bases). The CDR3 is 15 residues long. Germline V lookup: CDR1 MNHEY, CDR2 SVGAGI. The V and J ends lost 6 bases and 0 bases respectively, with 14 bases between them. CDR3 sequence: CASSRVQGLNTEAFF. The CDR3 DNA reads as TGTGCCAGCAGCCGAGTGCAGGGCTTGAACACTGAAGCTTTCTTT.

This rearrangement joins TRBV7-3 to TRBJ2-2; 7 nucleotides match TRBD2. J was trimmed by 1 base and V by 2 bases; bases with no gene match: 4. This CDR3 comprises 16 residues. CDR1 and CDR2 (germline): SGHTA, FQGTGA. The CDR3 loop is CASSLSPSGNTGELFF. CDR3 DNA sequence: TGTGCCAGCAGCTTATCACCTAGCGGGAACACCGGGGAGCTGTTTTTT. The whole variable domain, remainder taken from reference TRBV7-3 and TRBJ2-2, is GAGVSQTPSNKVTEKGKYVELRCDPISGHTALYWYRQSLGQGPEFLIYFQGTGAADDSGLPNDRFFAVRPEGSVSTLKIQRTERGDSAVYLCASSLSPSGNTGELFFGEGSRLTVL.

This clone was seen a single time. The rearrangement uses TRBV6-5 and TRBJ1-1; tentatively, D is TRBD1 (5 bases). Trimming removed 7 bases from V and 4 bases from J, with 16 bases in between. The CDR3 loop spans 14 amino acids. Per the germline V gene, CDR1 is MNHEY and CDR2 is SVGAGI. The chain's CDR3 is CASNRGTRGTEAFF. The CDR3, as DNA: TGTGCCAGCAACCGGGGGACCCGCGGCACTGAAGCTTTCTTT.

The V and J genes are TRBV27 and TRBJ1-1, with D possibly matching TRBD1 (5 bases). CDR1 MNHEY and CDR2 SMNVEV come from the germline V gene (reference sequence). The CDR3 has 14 residues. The V and J ends lost 6 bases and 1 base respectively, with 12 bases between them. DNA of the CDR3: TGTGCCAGCAGCCCTCAGGGAACGAACACTGAAGCTTTCTTT. This sequence encodes CASSPQGTNTEAFF.